Included here is one T cell receptor beta chain sequence, with context. The data derive from a study of blood T cell repertoires in COVID-19. Study-wide context: Italy, Spain and the United States were the sources of the convalescent and acute COVID-19 samples. The cDNA or gDNA used as material had been derived from T cells, B-cell-depleted T cells, or PBMCs.

CDR3 length equals 13 residues. V was trimmed by 0 bases and J by 3 bases, leaving 5 bases between them. Germline CDR1 MGHRA, CDR2 YSYEKL. Original analysis: Amplifying reference gene primers gave estimates of nucleated cell counts. The protocol was immunoSEQ multiplex PCR, while the TCRdb copy is restricted to in-frame clones and leaves out a portion. That table is the source of V, J and clone size, and D and trimming were worked out from the DNA. The repertoire holds approximately 150,000 clones, roughly four fifths seen once, with approximately 2.6% in the top ten. Seattle patients were enrolled while actively infected and followed longitudinally.

The receptor was derived from a woman older than 75 with COVID-19, enrolled during active disease. Material for sequencing was peripheral blood. The chain carries TRBV4-1 and TRBJ1-1; D gene unclear. The chain's CDR3 is CASSQDEDTEAFF. The CDR3 coding sequence is TGCGCCAGCAGCCAAGATGAGGACACTGAAGCTTTCTTT.